This T cell receptor beta chain was captured by sequencing in a study of immune evolution from preneoplasia to lung adenocarcinoma. Findings and caveats of the study: Normal lung had the highest top T cell clone frequencies. Later-stage lesions seemingly showed higher T cell density and diversity than normal lung.

The CDR3 totals 15 residues. Germline V gene sequence: CDR1 SQVTM, CDR2 ANQGSEA. Between the trimmed V and J ends, which lost 4 bases and 8 bases, there was a span of 23 bases. This clone was counted only a few times. The antigen remains undetermined. Assay used: immunoSEQ multiplex PCR; TCRdb lists only in-frame clones, some missing. The table has several thousand clones, approximately 80% seen once. The sample taken for sequencing was FFPE invasive lung adenocarcinoma tissue. The TCR was taken from a person between 45 and 75 years old with lung adenocarcinoma. The genes are TRBV29-1 and TRBJ1-2; TRBD1 is a possible D gene (5 bases). The CDR3 here is CSVVRVEGAKWGYTF. Here the CDR3 DNA reads TGCAGCGTTGTTCGGGTAGAAGGGGCCAAATGGGGCTACACCTTC. Supplemented by reference TRBV29-1 and TRBJ1-2, the full variable domain reads SAVISQKPSRDICQRGTSLTIQCQVDSQVTMMFWYRQQPGQSLTLIATANQGSEATYESGFVIDKFPISRPNLTFSTLTVSNMSPEDSSIYLCSVVRVEGAKWGYTFGSGTRLTVV.